This TCR beta chain was captured by sequencing in a study of T cells in Graves' hyperthyroidism and ophthalmopathy. Findings and limits, study-wide: The majority of expanded thyroid clonotypes above 0.001 also appeared in blood.

About this clonotype itself: Its antigen is undetermined.

There were TCR beta CDR3 regions amplified from RNA transcripts. During a first-round RT-PCR of the TCR CDR3, the HTBI primer set was used. TCRdb analysed the multiplex PCR reads with MiXCR anew, one entry per CDR3 protein. This sample has about 200,000 distinct CDR3 sequences, with about a sixth found just once. Uncontrolled infection, other autoimmune disease, pregnancy and lactation each barred patients from inclusion. The sequenced material came from blood. The sequence was collected from a woman between 50 and 59 years old with Graves' hyperthyroidism.

As DNA, the CDR3 is TGTGCCAGCAGAAATAGACTAGCCTTCCGCACAGATACGCAGTATTTT. The encoded protein is CASRNRLAFRTDTQYF. V is TRBV12-3 or TRBV12-4 and J is TRBJ2-3; TRBD2 agrees at 7 bases. The ends lost 6 bases at V and 1 base at J; junction bases unmatched: 10. The CDR3 extends over 16 amino acids.